This T cell receptor (beta chain) was recorded in a study of cytomegalovirus exposure and HLA in healthy donors. The germline gives CDR1 SGHDT, CDR2 YYEEEE. V was cut by 6 bases and J by 5 bases, with 26 bases left in between. The CDR3 covers 17 residues. There are a few counts of this clone. Antigen specificity is unknown. Study outcomes and limitations: Later analysis reportedly placed an Asian-associated ancestry cluster below the roughly 700-donor mean in N-insertions. High specificity and sensitivity for cytomegalovirus status were reported for the classifier.

Use of 60 Vbeta and 13 Jbeta primers characterized the PCR. The method was immunoSEQ multiplex PCR; TCRdb's version includes in-frame clones alone and lacks a portion of them. Here the sample spans 150,000 to 200,000 clones, around four fifths being singletons. Nominally healthy donors were sampled, though unrecorded immune exposures were likely. Sequencing used PBMCs. This chain connects TRBV5-6 to TRBJ1-2, with D uncertain. This TCR derives from a woman aged 30 to 39 in good health and CMV-seronegative. The CDR3 loop reads CASNERRQIALLYGYTF. For the CDR3, the DNA is TGTGCCAGCAACGAAAGGCGGCAAATTGCACTCCTATATGGCTACACCTTC.